The 8 T cell receptor beta chains below all came from one sample that was sequenced in a study of T-cell memory formation after mild COVID-19. One entry per CDR3 protein results from TCRdb running MiXCR on the 5' RACE reads. The data contain 400,000 to 550,000 distinct CDR3 sequences, roughly 23% of them singletons. The sample was PBMCs or a T cell subset sorted from them (not recorded which). These receptors all come from an adult woman who had mild COVID-19 (a few samples of this study predate the infection). Cell type and time point are not known.

This clonotype has more than one count but fewer than ten. The junction shows a germline mismatch at one end, possibly a read error. V is TRBV7-7 and J is TRBJ2-3, with 8 nucleotides matching TRBD2. The CDR3 length is 15 residues. Germline V lookup: CDR1 SSHAT, CDR2 FNYEAQ (reference sequence). CDR3 DNA sequence: TGTGCTAGCAGCTTATCCGGGAGGGCCACAGATACGCAGTATTTT. It translates to CASSLSGRATDTQYF.

The gene calls are TRBV19 and TRBJ2-1, with unresolved D. Trimming removed 2 bases at V and 6 bases at J, with 8 bases between. Germline V gene data show CDR1 as LNHDA and CDR2 as SQIVND (reference sequence). This CDR3 is 13 amino acids long. The CDR3 nucleotides read TGTGCCAGTAGTATAAGCCCTCTCAATGAGCAGTTCTTC. Protein sequence: CASSISPLNEQFF.

This chain connects TRBV12-3 or TRBV12-4 to TRBJ2-3; 13 bases line up with TRBD2. V dropped 6 bases and J dropped 6; count of bases not matched to a gene: 6. The CDR3 totals 15 residues. DNA of the CDR3: TGTGCCAGCAGGTACACTAGCGGGGGGGCCGATACGCAGTATTTT. Its protein product is CASRYTSGGADTQYF.

This chain joins TRBV20-1 and TRBJ2-5, with 7 bases matching TRBD1. Germline V gene data show CDR1 as DFQATT and CDR2 as SNEGSKA (reference sequence). With V trimmed by 6 bases and J by 9 bases, 19 bases remained unmatched. CDR3 length equals 15 residues. The DNA of the CDR3 is TGCAGTGCAAACCACCCCCGGGACAGCCTCGCGGCCCAGTACTTC. This translates into CSANHPRDSLAAQYF.

The gene calls are TRBV5-6 and TRBJ2-5; no definite D call. The CDR3 is 14 residues long. Trimming took 1 base from V and 1 from J, leaving 8 bases between them. Germline assignment: CDR1 SGHDT and CDR2 YYEEEE. CDR3 DNA: TGTGCCAGCAGCTTGTCGTCCATCCAAGAGACCCAGTACTTC. Its protein is CASSLSSIQETQYF.

This clonotype turned up a few times. V and J are TRBV6-5 and TRBJ2-3; TRBD1 agrees at 8 bases. Germline V gives CDR1 MNHEY, CDR2 SVGAGI. Losses at the gene ends were 5 bases for V and 0 bases for J; bases not matched to a gene: 4. The CDR3 has 15 amino acids. CDR3 nucleotides: TGTGCCAGCAGTAGACAGGGGCAAAGCACAGATACGCAGTATTTT. Amino acids: CASSRQGQSTDTQYF.

The V gene is TRBV19, the J gene TRBJ1-2; perhaps TRBD1 as D (5 bases). Trimming took 9 bases from V and 8 from J, leaving 19 bases between them. The germline gives CDR1 LNHDA, CDR2 SQIVND (reference sequence). The CDR3 has 13 residues. The CDR3 spells CASHMRDRRGYTF. In DNA, the CDR3 is TGTGCCAGCCATATGAGGGACCGGCGGGGCTACACCTTC.

Only a few counts were recorded for this clonotype. The rearrangement joins TRBV18 to TRBJ2-1; 9 nucleotides match TRBD2. Germline V gives CDR1 KGHSH, CDR2 LQKENI. This CDR3 region has 15 residues. V was clipped by 3 bases and J by 9 bases; unmatched bases: 9. CDR3 DNA: TGTGCCAGCTCACCGGCTAGCGGGGCCGCAGGTGAGCAGTTCTTC. It translates to CASSPASGAAGEQFF.